These 18 T cell receptor beta chains were all obtained from the same sample, sequenced in a study of blood T cell repertoires in COVID-19. The assay was immunoSEQ multiplex PCR, and TCRdb's table has in-frame clones only and misses some. This sample has fewer than 450,000 clones, with approximately 91% found just once. Material for sequencing was peripheral blood. The source is a woman in her 70s with COVID-19, enrolled during active disease.

The chain uses TRBV5-1 and TRBJ2-1, with 14 bases lining up with TRBD2. CDR1 is SGHRS, CDR2 YFSETQ, per germline. The CDR3 loop spans 15 amino acids. Trimming took 3 bases from V and 5 from J; bases not matched to a gene: 1. CDR3 in DNA: TGCGCCAGCAGCTGGACTAGCGGGGGGCACAATGAGCAGTTCTTC. Translating it yields CASSWTSGGHNEQFF.

The chain uses TRBV6-5 and TRBJ1-6, with 9 bases identical to TRBD1. The V and J ends lost 2 bases and 10 bases, in that order; junction bases with no gene match: 6. Per the germline V gene, CDR1 is MNHEY and CDR2 is SVGAGI. The CDR3 spans 15 residues. CDR3 nucleotides: TGTGCCAGCAGTTACACGGACAGGGGAAGCTCACCCCTCCACTTT. This translates into CASSYTDRGSSPLHF.

V is TRBV29-1 and J is TRBJ2-7; 7 bases fit TRBD1. CDR3 length equals 13 residues. J lost 3 bases, V lost 1 base, and 3 bases had no gene match. Germline CDR1 reads SQVTM; CDR2 reads ANQGSEA. For the CDR3, the DNA is TGCAGCGTTGAAGGCCAGGGGGTCTACGAGCAGTACTTC. Translating gives CSVEGQGVYEQYF.

The V and J genes are TRBV30 and TRBJ1-2, with TRBD1 matching over 8 bases. CDR3 length equals 13 residues. Trimming at V came to 2 bases and at J to 8 bases, leaving 7 bases not matched to a gene. Germline-derived CDR1 and CDR2 are GTSNPN and SVGIG (reference sequence). CDR3: CAWSTNRDRGYTF. The CDR3, as DNA: TGTGCCTGGAGTACAAACCGGGACAGGGGCTACACCTTC.

The rearrangement uses TRBV3-1 (or the pseudogene TRBV3-2) and TRBJ1-3, with TRBD1 matching over 8 bases. J gave up 4 bases and V 4 bases, and 9 bases lay outside the gene matches. The CDR3 sequence is 16 residues long. Germline-derived CDR1 and CDR2 are LGHDT and YNNKEL (reference sequence). The CDR3 nucleotides read TGTGCCAGCAGCCGGCAGTCACAGGGGGGAGGAAACACCATATATTTT. Its protein product is CASSRQSQGGGNTIYF.

The chain couples TRBV19 to TRBJ1-5; weak D call: TRBD1 (6 bases). Deletions cut 3 bases from V and 10 bases from J, with 16 bases between. The CDR3 length is 14 residues. The germline V gene encodes CDR1 LNHDA and CDR2 SQIVND (reference sequence). The CDR3 reads CASSMRGLNEPQHF. As DNA, the CDR3 is TGTGCCAGTAGTATGCGGGGGCTAAACGAACCCCAGCATTTT.

J is TRBJ1-2 and V is TRBV2; TRBD1 matches at 8 bases. Looked up from germline, CDR1 is SNHLY and CDR2 is FYNNEI. The CDR3 is made up of 15 amino acids. V dropped 6 bases and J dropped 5; count of bases not matched to a gene: 11. CDR3 residues: CASSTDRGGSYGYTF. For the CDR3, the DNA is TGTGCCAGCAGCACAGACAGGGGAGGGAGTTATGGCTACACCTTC.

The count of this clone is one. This sequence joins TRBV7-9 and TRBJ1-2; 10 nucleotides agree with TRBD1. The trim removed 7 bases at V and 4 bases at J, leaving 15 bases unmatched. The germline V gene has CDR1 SEHNR and CDR2 FQNEAQ (reference sequence). The CDR3 is made up of 17 amino acids. The CDR3 here is CASTSLPGQGTGYGYTF. Written as DNA, the CDR3 is TGTGCCAGCACCAGTCTTCCGGGACAGGGGACGGGCTATGGCTACACCTTC.

The chain couples TRBV6-5 to TRBJ2-1; possibly TRBD1 for D (5 bases). The CDR3 runs 11 residues. Trimming took 10 bases from V and 10 from J, leaving 14 bases between them. Germline CDR1 MNHEY, CDR2 SVGAGI. CDR3 nucleotides: TGTGCCACCGAAGGGGCAAGGGAGCAGTTCTTC. The encoded protein is CATEGAREQFF.

DNA of the CDR3: TGTGCCAGCTCATCCGGGACAGGGGGCGATGGCTACACCTTC. Translation: CASSSGTGGDGYTF. The V and J genes are TRBV18 and TRBJ1-2; 12 nucleotides align to TRBD1. Trimming at V came to 5 bases and at J to 6 bases, leaving 4 bases not matched to a gene. Germline CDR1 KGHSH, CDR2 LQKENI. The CDR3 is 14 amino acids.

The chain couples TRBV9 to TRBJ2-3, with D maybe TRBD2 (5 bases). CDR1 is SGDLS and CDR2 is YYNGEE in the germline V gene. The CDR3 has 15 residues. With 0 bases removed from V and 6 bases from J, the gap between germline ends came to 14 bases. In DNA form, the CDR3 reads TGTGCCAGCAGCGTAGGGACTGGATCTGCTGATACGCAGTATTTT. This gives the protein CASSVGTGSADTQYF.

This clone has only a few counts. The V and J genes are TRBV21-1 and TRBJ1-6; the listed D gene, TRBD1, was not tested against the DNA. TRBV21-1 is a recognized pseudogene. This CDR3 region has 14 residues. The CDR3: CASSKAGGYSPLHF. CDR3 bases: TGTGCCAGCAGCAAAGCTGGGGGCTACTCACCCCTCCACTTT.

The rearrangement links TRBV9 to TRBJ1-2, with D unclear. The ends were cut back, 4 bases at V and 5 bases at J, with 12 bases in the middle. Per the germline V gene, CDR1 is SGDLS and CDR2 is YYNGEE. This CDR3 contains 13 residues. The chain's CDR3 is CASSRIGGYGYTF. The CDR3 DNA reads as TGTGCCAGCAGCCGAATCGGAGGGTATGGCTACACCTTC.

This clone appeared a few times. This specimen includes other DNA sequences encoding the same CDR3. The chain carries TRBV6-5 and TRBJ2-7; D unclear. The CDR3 totals 13 residues. V lost 0 bases, J lost 2 bases, and 5 bases lay in between. Germline CDR1 and CDR2: MNHEY and SVGAGI. CDR3 nucleotides: TGTGCCAGCAGTTACTCTCCTACCTACGAGCAGTACTTC. It is translated as CASSYSPTYEQYF.

The rearrangement links TRBV5-1 to TRBJ1-6; 9 bases match TRBD1. CDR3 length: 17 amino acids. The germline CDR1 and CDR2 sequences are SGHRS and YFSETQ. The V gene end was trimmed by 0 bases and the J gene end by 10 bases; junction bases not matched to a gene: 11. CDR3 protein: CASSLVPVGQGGSPLHF. As DNA, the CDR3 is TGCGCCAGCAGCTTGGTACCAGTGGGACAGGGTGGGTCACCCCTCCACTTT.

This chain joins TRBV2 and TRBJ1-3, with D hard to call. V was cut by 8 bases and J by 2 bases, with 10 bases left in between. The CDR3 sequence is 13 residues long. Per germline, CDR1 SNHLY and CDR2 FYNNEI. The CDR3 bases are TGTGCCAGCCTCCGAGAAACTGGAAACACCATATATTTT. Its protein is CASLRETGNTIYF.

This sequence joins TRBV5-1 and TRBJ2-7; 11 bases fit TRBD2. The J segment lost 5 bases and the V segment lost 1 base, leaving 2 bases of the junction unmatched. The CDR3 sequence is 14 residues long. CDR1 is SGHRS and CDR2 is YFSETQ in the germline V gene. CDR3 sequence reads: CASSLTSGGNEQYF. Written as DNA, the CDR3 is TGCGCCAGCAGCTTGACTAGCGGGGGCAACGAGCAGTACTTC.

The V gene is TRBV7-9, the J gene TRBJ1-5; 7 positions match TRBD1. This CDR3 contains 15 residues. Germline V gene sequence: CDR1 SEHNR, CDR2 FQNEAQ (reference sequence). V trimming: 3 bases; J trimming: 3 bases; junction bases outside the gene matches: 5. The CDR3 DNA sequence: TGTGCCAGCAGCTTTTCGACAGGGAACAATCAGCCCCAGCATTTT. This codes for CASSFSTGNNQPQHF. Together with reference TRBV7-9 and TRBJ1-5, the CDR3 gives the full variable domain: DTGVSQNPRHKITKRGQNVTFRCDPISEHNRLYWYRQTLGQGPEFLTYFQNEAQLEKSRLLSDRFSAERPKGSFSTLEIQRTEQGDSAMYLCASSFSTGNNQPQHFGDGTRLSIL.